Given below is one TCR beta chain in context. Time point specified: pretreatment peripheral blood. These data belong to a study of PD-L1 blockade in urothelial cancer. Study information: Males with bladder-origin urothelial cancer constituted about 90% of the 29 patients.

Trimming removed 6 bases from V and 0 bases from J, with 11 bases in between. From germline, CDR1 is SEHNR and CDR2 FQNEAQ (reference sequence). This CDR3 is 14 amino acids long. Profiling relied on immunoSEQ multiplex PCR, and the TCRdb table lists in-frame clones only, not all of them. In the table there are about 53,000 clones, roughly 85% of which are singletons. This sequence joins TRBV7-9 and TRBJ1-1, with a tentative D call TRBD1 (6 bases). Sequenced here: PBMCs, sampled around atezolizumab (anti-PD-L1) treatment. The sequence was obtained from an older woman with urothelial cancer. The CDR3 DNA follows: TGTGCCAGCAGTTCAGGGGTTGTGAACACTGAAGCTTTCTTT. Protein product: CASSSGVVNTEAFF.